The subject of this entry is one T cell receptor beta chain. Random hexamers were used to reverse transcribe the RNA input (roughly 0.5 to 1 ug). From the immunoSEQ multiplex PCR reads, TCRdb called clonotypes with MiXCR, one entry per CDR3 protein. The sample has a few hundred thousand distinct CDR3 sequences, approximately 95% seen once; the top ten hold around 0.076%. The source of the sample is a study of CD8 T cells in Susac syndrome. Germline CDR1 MDHEN, CDR2 SYDVKM. V was pared by 5 bases and J by 4 bases, with 6 bases between. The CDR3 has 12 amino acids. The clonotype comes from a human donor with multiple sclerosis. Sequencing used CD4+ T cells from PBMCs. V is TRBV28 and J is TRBJ1-5; D remains unclear. CDR3 region: CASSARNQPQHF. CDR3 DNA: TGTGCCAGCAGTGCCCGTAATCAGCCCCAGCATTTT.